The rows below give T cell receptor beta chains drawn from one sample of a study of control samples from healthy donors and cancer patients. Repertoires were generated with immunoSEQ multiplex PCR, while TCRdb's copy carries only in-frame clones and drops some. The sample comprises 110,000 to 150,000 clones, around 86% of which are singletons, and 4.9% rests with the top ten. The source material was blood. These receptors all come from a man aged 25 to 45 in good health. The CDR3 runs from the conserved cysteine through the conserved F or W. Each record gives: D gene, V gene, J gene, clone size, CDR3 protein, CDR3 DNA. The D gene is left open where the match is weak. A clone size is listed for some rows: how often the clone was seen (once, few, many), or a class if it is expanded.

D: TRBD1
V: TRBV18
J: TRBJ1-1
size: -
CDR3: CASSRQGPMNTEAFF
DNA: TGTGCCAGCTCACGACAGGGCCCGATGAACACTGAAGCTTTCTTT

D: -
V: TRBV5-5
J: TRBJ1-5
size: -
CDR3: CASSEGPTADQPQHF
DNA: TGTGCCAGCAGCGAGGGACCGACGGCGGATCAGCCCCAGCATTTT

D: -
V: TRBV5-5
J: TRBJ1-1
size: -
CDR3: CASSPTGGVNTEAFF
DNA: TGTGCCAGCAGCCCAACGGGAGGGGTCAACACTGAAGCTTTCTTT

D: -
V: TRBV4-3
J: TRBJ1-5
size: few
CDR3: CASSQDGRSNQPQHF
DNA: TGCGCCAGCAGCCAAGATGGCCGGAGCAATCAGCCCCAGCATTTT

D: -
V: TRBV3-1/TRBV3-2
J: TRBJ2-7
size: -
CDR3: CASSQEVASYEQYF
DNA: TGTGCCAGCAGCCAAGAGGTAGCCTCCTACGAGCAGTACTTC

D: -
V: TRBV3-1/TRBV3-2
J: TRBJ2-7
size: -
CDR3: CASSQDYEQYF
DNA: TGTGCCAGCAGCCAAGATTACGAGCAGTACTTC

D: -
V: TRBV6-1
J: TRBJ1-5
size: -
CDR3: CASSETNQPQHF
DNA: TGTGCCAGCAGTGAAACTAATCAGCCCCAGCATTTT

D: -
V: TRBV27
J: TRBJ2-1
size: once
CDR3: CASSQPLGGAVTGKNEQFF
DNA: TGTGCCAGCAGTCAACCGTTAGGGGGGGCCGTTACGGGTAAGAATGAGCAGTTCTTC

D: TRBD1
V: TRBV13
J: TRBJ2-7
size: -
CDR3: CASSLGLQGIEQYF
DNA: TGTGCCAGCAGCTTAGGCCTACAGGGGATCGAGCAGTACTTC

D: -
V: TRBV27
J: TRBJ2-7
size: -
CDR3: CASSPRDAAGREQYF
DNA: TGTGCCAGCAGCCCCCGAGACGCCGCAGGGAGGGAGCAGTACTTC

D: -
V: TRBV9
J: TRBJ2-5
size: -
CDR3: CASNLDGERTQYF
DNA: TGTGCCAGCAACCTGGACGGGGAGAGAACCCAGTACTTC

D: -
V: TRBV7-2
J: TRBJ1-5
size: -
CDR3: CASSRQNNQPQHF
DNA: TGTGCCAGCAGCAGACAGAACAATCAGCCCCAGCATTTT

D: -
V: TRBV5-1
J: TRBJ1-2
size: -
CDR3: CASSLGQALDYGYTF
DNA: TGCGCCAGCAGCTTGGGACAGGCCTTGGACTATGGCTACACCTTC

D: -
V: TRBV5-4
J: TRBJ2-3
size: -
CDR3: CASSLRGGDGTQYF
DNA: TGTGCCAGCAGCTTGAGGGGGGGGGACGGTACGCAGTATTTT

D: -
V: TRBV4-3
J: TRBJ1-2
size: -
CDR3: CASSQETTNYGYTF
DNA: TGCGCCAGCAGCCAAGAAACTACTAACTATGGCTACACCTTC

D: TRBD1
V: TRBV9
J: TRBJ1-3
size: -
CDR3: CASSEKTGHGSGNTIYF
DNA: TGTGCCAGCAGCGAAAAGACAGGGCATGGCTCTGGAAACACCATATATTTT

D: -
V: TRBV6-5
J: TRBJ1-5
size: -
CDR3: CASSYYGEGQPQHF
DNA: TGTGCCAGCAGTTACTACGGGGAAGGGCAGCCCCAGCATTTT

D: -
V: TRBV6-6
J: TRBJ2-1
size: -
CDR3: CASRAASSYNEQFF
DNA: TGTGCCAGCCGAGCGGCCAGCTCCTACAATGAGCAGTTCTTC

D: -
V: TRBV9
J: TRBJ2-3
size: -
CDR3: CASSVEPVWGLTDTQYF
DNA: TGTGCCAGCAGCGTAGAGCCGGTCTGGGGTTTGACAGATACGCAGTATTTT

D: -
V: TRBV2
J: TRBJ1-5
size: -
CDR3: CASSTGTAGGPQHF
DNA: TGTGCCAGCAGTACCGGGACGGCCGGTGGGCCCCAGCATTTT

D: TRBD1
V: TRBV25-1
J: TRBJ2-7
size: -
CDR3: CASSADRQKYEQYF
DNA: TGTGCCAGCAGTGCGGACAGGCAGAAATACGAGCAGTACTTC

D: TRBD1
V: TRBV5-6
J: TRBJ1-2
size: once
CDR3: CASSLDRTGGKRTF
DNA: TGTGCCAGCAGCTTAGATAGGACAGGAGGAAAGAGGACCTTC

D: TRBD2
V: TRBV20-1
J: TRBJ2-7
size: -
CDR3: CSASTSGSSYEQYF
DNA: TGCAGTGCTAGTACTAGCGGGAGCTCCTACGAGCAGTACTTC

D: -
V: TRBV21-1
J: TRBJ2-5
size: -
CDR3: CASNRKVETQYF
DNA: TGTGCCAGCAACCGTAAAGTAGAGACCCAGTACTTC

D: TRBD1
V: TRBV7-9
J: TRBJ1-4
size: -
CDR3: CASSPQGDEKLFF
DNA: TGTGCCAGCAGCCCCCAGGGGGATGAAAAACTGTTTTTT

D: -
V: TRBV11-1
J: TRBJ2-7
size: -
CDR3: CASSLNSGFSYEQYF
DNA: TGTGCCAGCAGCTTAAACAGCGGATTCTCCTACGAGCAGTACTTC

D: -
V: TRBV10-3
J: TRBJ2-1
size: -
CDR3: CAISESRSGSLRNEQFF
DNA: TGTGCCATCAGTGAGTCGAGGTCCGGGTCGCTCCGCAATGAGCAGTTCTTC